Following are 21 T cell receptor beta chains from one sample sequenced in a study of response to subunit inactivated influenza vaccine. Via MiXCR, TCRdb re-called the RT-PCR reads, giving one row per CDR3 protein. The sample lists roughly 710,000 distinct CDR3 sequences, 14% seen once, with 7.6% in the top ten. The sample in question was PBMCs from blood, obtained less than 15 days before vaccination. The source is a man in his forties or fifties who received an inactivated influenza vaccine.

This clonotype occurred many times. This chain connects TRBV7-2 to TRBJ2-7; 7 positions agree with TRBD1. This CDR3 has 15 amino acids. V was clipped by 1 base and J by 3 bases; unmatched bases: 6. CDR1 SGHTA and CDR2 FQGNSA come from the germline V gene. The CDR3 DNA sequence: TGTGCCAGCAGCTTAGAGGCAGGGGGTATCTACGAGCAGTACTTC. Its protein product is CASSLEAGGIYEQYF.

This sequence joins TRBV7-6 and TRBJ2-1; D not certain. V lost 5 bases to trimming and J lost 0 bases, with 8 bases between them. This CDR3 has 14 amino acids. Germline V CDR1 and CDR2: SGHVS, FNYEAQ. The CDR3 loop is CASSHVGSYNEQFF. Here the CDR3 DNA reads TGTGCCAGCAGCCATGTGGGCTCCTACAATGAGCAGTTCTTC.

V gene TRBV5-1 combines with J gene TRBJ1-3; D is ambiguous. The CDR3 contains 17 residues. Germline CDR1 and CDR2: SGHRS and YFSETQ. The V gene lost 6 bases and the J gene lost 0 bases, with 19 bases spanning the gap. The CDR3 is CASTFGTGRTSGNTIYF. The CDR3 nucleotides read TGCGCCAGCACCTTTGGAACCGGACGAACCTCTGGAAACACCATATATTTT.

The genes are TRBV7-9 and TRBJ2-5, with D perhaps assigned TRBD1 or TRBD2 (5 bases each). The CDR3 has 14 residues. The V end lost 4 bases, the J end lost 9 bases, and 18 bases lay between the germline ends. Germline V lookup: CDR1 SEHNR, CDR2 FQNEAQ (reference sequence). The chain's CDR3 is CASSSSGTSGAQYF. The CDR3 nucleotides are TGTGCCAGCAGCTCTTCAGGGACCTCTGGGGCCCAGTACTTC.

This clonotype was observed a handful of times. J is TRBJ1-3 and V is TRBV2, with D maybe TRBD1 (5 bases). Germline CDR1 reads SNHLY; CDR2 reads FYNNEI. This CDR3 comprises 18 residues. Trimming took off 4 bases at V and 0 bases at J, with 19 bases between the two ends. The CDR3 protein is CASSALPGRLVSGNTIYF. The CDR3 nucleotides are TGTGCCAGCAGTGCTCTCCCGGGACGCCTCGTCTCTGGAAACACCATATATTTT. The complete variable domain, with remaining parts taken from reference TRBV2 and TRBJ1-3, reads EPEVTQTPSHQVTQMGQEVILRCVPISNHLYFYWYRQILGQKVEFLVSFYNNEISEKSEIFDDQFSVERPDGSNFTLKIRSTKLEDSAMYFCASSALPGRLVSGNTIYFGEGSWLTVV.

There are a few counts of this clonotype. The CDR3 region has the DNA TGCGCCAGCAGCAACCCGAGCGGGATGGACCTCTACGAGCAGTACTTC. Translation gives CASSNPSGMDLYEQYF. The chain recombines TRBV5-1 with TRBJ2-7; 7 bases agree with TRBD2. This CDR3 has 16 residues. The V gene end was trimmed by 4 bases and the J gene end by 3 bases; junction bases not matched to a gene: 13. Per germline, CDR1 SGHRS and CDR2 YFSETQ.

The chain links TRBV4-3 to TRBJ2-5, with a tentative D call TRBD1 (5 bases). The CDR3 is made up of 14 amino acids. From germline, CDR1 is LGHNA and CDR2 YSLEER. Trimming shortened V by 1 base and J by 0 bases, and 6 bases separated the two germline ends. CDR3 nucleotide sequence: TGCGCCAGCAGCCAAGCAGGGTACCAAGAGACCCAGTACTTC. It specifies CASSQAGYQETQYF.

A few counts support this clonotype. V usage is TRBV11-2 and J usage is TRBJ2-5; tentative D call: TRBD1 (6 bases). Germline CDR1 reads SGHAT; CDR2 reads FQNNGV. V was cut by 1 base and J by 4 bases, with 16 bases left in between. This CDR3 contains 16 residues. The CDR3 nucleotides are TGTGCCAGCAGCTTAGGCACTAGGGGGTTCCCAGAGACCCAGTACTTC. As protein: CASSLGTRGFPETQYF.

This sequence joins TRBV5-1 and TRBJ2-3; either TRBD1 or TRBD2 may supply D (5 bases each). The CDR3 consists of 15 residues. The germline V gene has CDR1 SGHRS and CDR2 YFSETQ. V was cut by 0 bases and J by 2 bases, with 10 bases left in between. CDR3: CASSLGDRFTDTQYF. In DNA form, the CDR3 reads TGCGCCAGCAGCTTGGGGGACCGCTTCACAGATACGCAGTATTTT.

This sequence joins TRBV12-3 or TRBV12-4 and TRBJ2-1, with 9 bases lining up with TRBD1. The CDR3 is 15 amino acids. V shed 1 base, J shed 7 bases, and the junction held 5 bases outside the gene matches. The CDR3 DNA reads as TGTGCCAGCAGTTTAGTTCGAGGACAGGGGAATGAGCAGTTCTTC. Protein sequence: CASSLVRGQGNEQFF.

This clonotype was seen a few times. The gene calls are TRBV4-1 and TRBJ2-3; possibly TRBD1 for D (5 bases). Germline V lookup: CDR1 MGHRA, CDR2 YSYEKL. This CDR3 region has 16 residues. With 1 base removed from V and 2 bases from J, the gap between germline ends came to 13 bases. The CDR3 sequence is CASSQVGQAITDTQYF. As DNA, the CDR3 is TGCGCCAGCAGCCAAGTCGGACAAGCCATCACAGATACGCAGTATTTT.

This CDR3 reads CASTDTLYNEQFF. The CDR3 DNA follows: TGTGCCAGCACGGACACGCTGTACAATGAGCAGTTCTTC. This chain links TRBV25-1 with TRBJ2-1; TRBD1 might be the D (5 bases). V dropped 7 bases and J dropped 4 bases, with 11 bases sitting between them. The CDR3 runs 13 residues. Germline CDR1 is MGHDK and CDR2 is SYGVNS.

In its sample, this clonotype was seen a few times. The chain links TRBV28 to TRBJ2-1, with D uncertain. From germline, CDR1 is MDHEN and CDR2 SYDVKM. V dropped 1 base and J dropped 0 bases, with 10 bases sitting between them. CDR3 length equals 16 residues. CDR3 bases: TGTGCCAGCAGTTTATTGACCGATAGCTCCTACAATGAGCAGTTCTTC. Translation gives CASSLLTDSSYNEQFF. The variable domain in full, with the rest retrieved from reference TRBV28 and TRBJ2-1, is DVKVTQSSRYLVKRTGEKVFLECVQDMDHENMFWYRQDPGLGLRLIYFSYDVKMKEKGDIPEGYSVSREKKERFSLILESASTNQTSMYLCASSLLTDSSYNEQFFGPGTRLTVL.

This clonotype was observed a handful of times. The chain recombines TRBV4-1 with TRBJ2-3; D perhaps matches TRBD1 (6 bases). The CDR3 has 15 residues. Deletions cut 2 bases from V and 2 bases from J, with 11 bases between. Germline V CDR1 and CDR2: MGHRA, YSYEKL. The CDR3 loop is CASSQTGYSTDTQYF. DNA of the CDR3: TGCGCCAGCAGCCAAACAGGGTATTCCACAGATACGCAGTATTTT.

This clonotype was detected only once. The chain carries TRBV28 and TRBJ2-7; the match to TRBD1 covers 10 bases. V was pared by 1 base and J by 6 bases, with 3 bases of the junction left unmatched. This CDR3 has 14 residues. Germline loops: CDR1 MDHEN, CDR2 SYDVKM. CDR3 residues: CASSLSGTGAEQYF. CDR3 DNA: TGTGCCAGCAGTTTATCTGGGACAGGGGCCGAGCAGTACTTC.

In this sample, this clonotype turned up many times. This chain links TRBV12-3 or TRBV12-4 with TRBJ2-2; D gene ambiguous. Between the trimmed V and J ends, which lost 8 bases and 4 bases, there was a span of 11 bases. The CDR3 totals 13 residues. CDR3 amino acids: CASRTRATGELFF. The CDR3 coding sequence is TGTGCCAGCCGTACCCGGGCCACCGGGGAGCTGTTTTTT.

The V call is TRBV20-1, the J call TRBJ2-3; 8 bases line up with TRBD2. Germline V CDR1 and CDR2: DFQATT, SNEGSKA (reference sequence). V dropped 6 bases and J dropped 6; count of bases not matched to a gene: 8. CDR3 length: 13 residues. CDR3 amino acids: CSALAGWSDTQYF. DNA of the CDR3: TGCAGTGCATTAGCGGGGTGGTCCGATACGCAGTATTTT.

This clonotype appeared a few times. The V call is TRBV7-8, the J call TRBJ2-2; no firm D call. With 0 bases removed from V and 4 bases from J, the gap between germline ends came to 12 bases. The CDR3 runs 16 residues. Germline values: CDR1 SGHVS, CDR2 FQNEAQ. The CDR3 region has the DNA TGTGCCAGCAGCTTAGCTTTGGGGTTTAGCACCGGGGAGCTGTTTTTT. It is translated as CASSLALGFSTGELFF. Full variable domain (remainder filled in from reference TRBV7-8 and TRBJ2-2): GAGVSQSPRYKVAKRGQDVALRCDPISGHVSLFWYQQALGQGPEFLTYFQNEAQLDKSGLPSDRFFAERPEGSVSTLKIQRTQQEDSAVYLCASSLALGFSTGELFFGEGSRLTVL.

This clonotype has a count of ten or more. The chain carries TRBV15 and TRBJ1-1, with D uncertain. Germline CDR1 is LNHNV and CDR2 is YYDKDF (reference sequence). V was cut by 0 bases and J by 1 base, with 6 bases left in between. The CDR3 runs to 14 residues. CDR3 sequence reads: CATSRDPGNTEAFF. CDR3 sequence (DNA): TGTGCCACCAGCAGAGATCCGGGGAACACTGAAGCTTTCTTT.

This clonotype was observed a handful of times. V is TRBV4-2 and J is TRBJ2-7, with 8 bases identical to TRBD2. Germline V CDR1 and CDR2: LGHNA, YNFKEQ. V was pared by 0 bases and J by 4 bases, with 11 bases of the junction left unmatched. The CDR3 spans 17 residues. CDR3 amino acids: CASSQDRGGGGHYEQYF. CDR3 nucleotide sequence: TGTGCCAGCAGCCAAGATCGGGGGGGAGGTGGGCATTACGAGCAGTACTTC.

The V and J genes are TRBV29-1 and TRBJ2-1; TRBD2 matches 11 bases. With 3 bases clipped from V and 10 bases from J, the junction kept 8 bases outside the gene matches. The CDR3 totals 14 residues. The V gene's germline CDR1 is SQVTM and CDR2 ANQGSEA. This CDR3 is CSVEFTSGSREQFF. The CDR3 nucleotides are TGCAGCGTTGAGTTTACTAGCGGGAGTAGAGAGCAGTTCTTC.